The present entry profiles one TCR beta chain with its context. The target antigen is unknown. The source of the sample is a study of T cell repertoires in cytomegalovirus infection. Study-level background: It was the public TCR beta signatures that indicated both CMV infection and matching HLA type.

From the reads, TCRdb called clonotypes with MiXCR, one entry per CDR3 protein. This table holds roughly 730,000 distinct CDR3 sequences, around 30% found once. The ends were cut back, 8 bases at V and 0 bases at J, with 5 bases in the middle. The germline gives CDR1 SEHNR, CDR2 FQNEAQ (reference sequence). The CDR3 loop spans 13 amino acids. Overall study results and limits: Clonotypes of TCR beta that were HLA-C-restricted and CMV-specific dominated the ex vivo response. Frequencies of public TCR beta families were cumulated, and this identified carriers of CMV plus the relevant HLA.

This receptor was taken from a human donor in good health (CMV status not recorded). Some clones in this sample may be carry-over from other donors' samples. Sequences were derived from cultured PBMCs, sampled from culture after CMV antigen stimulation. V is TRBV7-9 and J is TRBJ2-6, with D perhaps given as TRBD1 or TRBD2 (5 bases each). The CDR3 sequence is CASGGSGANVLTF. The DNA for the CDR3 is TGTGCCAGCGGGGGCTCTGGGGCCAACGTCCTGACTTTC.